Following are 16 T cell receptor beta chains from one sample sequenced in a study of OX40 agonist ivuxolimab in advanced cancers. Generated by immunoSEQ multiplex PCR, the TCRdb table keeps only in-frame clones and is missing some. Seen here are under 70,000 clones, about nine tenths observed once, and the top ten hold 0.9% to 1.2%. This specimen consisted of CD4+ or CD8+ T cells sorted from blood, obtained in a trial of the OX40 agonist ivuxolimab. Every receptor here comes from an adult with an advanced solid tumor such as melanoma, head and neck, liver or kidney cancer.

The chain joins TRBV29-1 to TRBJ2-7; maybe TRBD1 (6 bases). Looked up from germline, CDR1 is SQVTM and CDR2 is ANQGSEA. The CDR3 totals 11 residues. In nucleotides, the CDR3 is TGCAGTGCCGGACAGACATACGAGCAGTACTTC. Protein sequence: CSAGQTYEQYF.

The chain uses TRBV9 and TRBJ1-1; D uncertain. This CDR3 is 14 amino acids long. V lost 0 bases, J lost 0 bases, and 6 bases lay in between. CDR1 and CDR2 from the germline V gene are SGDLS and YYNGEE. Here the CDR3 reads CASSVVSLNTEAFF. CDR3 coding DNA: TGTGCCAGCAGCGTAGTTTCCCTGAACACTGAAGCTTTCTTT.

V gene TRBV6-5 combines with J gene TRBJ2-3; a weak D match, TRBD1 (7 bases). Germline CDR1 MNHEY, CDR2 SVGAGI. The length of the CDR3 is 14 residues. V was trimmed by 6 bases and J by 3 bases, leaving 13 bases between them. CDR3 residues: CASSQGGRTDTQYF. CDR3 coding DNA: TGTGCCAGCAGCCAGGGGGGTCGGACAGATACGCAGTATTTT.

The CDR3 nucleotides read TGTGCCAGCAGTTTTCTAGCGGACCGCTCTGGGGCCAACGTCCTGACTTTC. Its protein is CASSFLADRSGANVLTF. The genes are TRBV27 and TRBJ2-6; TRBD2 aligns across 7 bases. Germline V gene data show CDR1 as MNHEY and CDR2 as SMNVEV (reference sequence). The CDR3 covers 17 residues. Trimming at V came to 3 bases and at J to 0 bases, leaving 5 bases not matched to a gene.

This clone was picked up a small number of times. The chain recombines TRBV6-5 with TRBJ1-1, with a possible D match to TRBD1 (5 bases). The germline V gene has CDR1 MNHEY and CDR2 SVGAGI. The CDR3 is 14 residues long. Trimming pared 6 bases from V and 1 base from J, leaving 12 bases between. CDR3 in amino acids: CASRPTVANTEAFF. The CDR3 nucleotides read TGTGCCAGCAGACCGACAGTGGCGAACACTGAAGCTTTCTTT.

The rearrangement joins TRBV7-9 to TRBJ1-2, with D possibly TRBD1 on 6 matching bases. The ends were cut back, 5 bases at V and 8 bases at J, with 18 bases in the middle. From germline, CDR1 is SEHNR and CDR2 FQNEAQ (reference sequence). The CDR3 extends over 14 amino acids. The CDR3 spells CASSQKGGHYGYTF. CDR3 bases: TGTGCCAGCAGCCAAAAAGGGGGTCATTACGGCTACACCTTC.

This clone has a single count. This chain connects TRBV13 to TRBJ2-7, with 9 bases fitting TRBD1. CDR1 and CDR2 (germline): PRHDT, FYEKMQ (reference sequence). V shed 5 bases, J shed 5 bases, and the junction held 4 bases outside the gene matches. The CDR3 is 13 amino acids. In DNA, the CDR3 is TGTGCCAGCAGCCCCGACAGGGGGGACGAGCAGTACTTC. Protein sequence: CASSPDRGDEQYF.

Written as DNA, the CDR3 is TGTGCCATCAGTGAGGGACAGCAGAACACCGGGGAGCTGTTTTTT. Residues: CAISEGQQNTGELFF. The chain combines TRBV10-3 with TRBJ2-2; a possible D gene is TRBD1 (6 bases). V lost 2 bases and J 1 base, leaving 8 bases between the germline ends. This CDR3 has 15 amino acids. Germline CDR1 reads ENHRY; CDR2 reads SYGVKD.

This sequence joins TRBV28 and TRBJ2-1; D unresolved. V dropped 6 bases and J dropped 9 bases, with 15 bases sitting between them. CDR3 size: 13 residues. Germline V gene data show CDR1 as MDHEN and CDR2 as SYDVKM. CDR3 protein: CASSTSRLTEQFF. The CDR3 nucleotides are TGTGCCAGCAGCACTTCCAGGCTCACTGAGCAGTTCTTC.

This clone was seen just once. V is TRBV6-5 and J is TRBJ2-2, with D uncertain. Trimming cost V 8 bases and J 8 bases, with 21 bases left between them. The CDR3 loop spans 15 amino acids. CDR1 is MNHEY and CDR2 is SVGAGI in the germline V gene. The DNA of the CDR3 is TGTGCCAGCGGCCGTGCGACCCCCGTAGGTGGGGAGCTGTTTTTT. Protein product: CASGRATPVGGELFF.

V usage is TRBV7-8 and J usage is TRBJ2-6; the match to TRBD1 covers 7 bases. With 5 bases clipped from V and 2 bases from J, the junction kept 9 bases outside the gene matches. The CDR3 totals 17 residues. The germline V gene has CDR1 SGHVS and CDR2 FQNEAQ. The CDR3 bases are TGTGCCAGCAGCCCCCCAGGGGGTATACCTGGGGCCAACGTCCTGACTTTC. It translates to CASSPPGGIPGANVLTF.

This clone was counted between two and nine times. The V and J genes are TRBV5-5 and TRBJ2-7, with D maybe TRBD1 (5 bases). CDR1 and CDR2 (germline): SGHKS, YYEKEE (reference sequence). The CDR3 consists of 14 residues. Trimming shortened V by 0 bases and J by 0 bases, and 7 bases separated the two germline ends. CDR3 protein: CASSLVDSSYEQYF. The CDR3 DNA sequence: TGTGCCAGCAGCTTGGTCGACAGCTCCTACGAGCAGTACTTC.

The chain uses TRBV19 and TRBJ1-4; 9 bases are a match to TRBD1. This CDR3 has 17 amino acids. Germline V lookup: CDR1 LNHDA, CDR2 SQIVND (reference sequence). V lost 6 bases, J lost 0 bases, and 8 bases stayed unmatched. CDR3 in amino acids: CASRRQGEATTNEKLFF. CDR3 DNA: TGTGCCAGTAGAAGACAGGGGGAGGCCACAACTAATGAAAAACTGTTTTTT.

The chain's CDR3 is CASSSSGRAETQYF. CDR3 bases: TGTGCCAGCAGCTCTAGCGGGAGGGCCGAGACCCAGTACTTC. J is TRBJ2-5 and V is TRBV7-3; TRBD2 agrees at 12 bases. The junction had 2 bases not matched to a gene; V was cut back by 4 bases and J by 5 bases. The CDR3 has 14 amino acids. The germline V gene encodes CDR1 SGHTA and CDR2 FQGTGA.

The chain uses TRBV28 and TRBJ2-5; D may correspond to TRBD1 or TRBD2 (5 bases each). The CDR3 consists of 14 residues. Germline V gene sequence: CDR1 MDHEN, CDR2 SYDVKM. The germline V and J ends were trimmed by 10 bases and 5 bases, with 20 bases remaining between them. The CDR3 bases are TGTGCCACGAATACCGGGGCCCGAAAGGAGACCCAGTACTTC. This sequence encodes CATNTGARKETQYF.

The V call is TRBV18, the J call TRBJ2-1; TRBD2 matches 13 bases. V shed 4 bases and J 6 bases; nucleotides not matched to a gene: 9. This CDR3 contains 17 residues. CDR1 KGHSH and CDR2 LQKENI come from the germline V gene. CDR3 region: CASSLRTSGSSFNEQFF. In DNA, the CDR3 is TGTGCCAGCTCACTACGGACTAGCGGGAGTAGTTTCAATGAGCAGTTCTTC.